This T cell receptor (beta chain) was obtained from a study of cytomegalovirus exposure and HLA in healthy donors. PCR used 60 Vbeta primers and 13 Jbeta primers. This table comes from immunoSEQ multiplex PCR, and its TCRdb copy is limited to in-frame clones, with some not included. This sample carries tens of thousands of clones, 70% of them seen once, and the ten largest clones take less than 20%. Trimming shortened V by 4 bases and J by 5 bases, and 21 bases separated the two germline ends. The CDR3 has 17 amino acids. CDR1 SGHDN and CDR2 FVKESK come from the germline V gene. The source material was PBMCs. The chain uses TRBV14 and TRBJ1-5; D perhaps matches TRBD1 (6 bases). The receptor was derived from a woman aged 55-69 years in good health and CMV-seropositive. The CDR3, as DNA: TGTGCCAGCAGCCGTAGAGAGGGGGTCACTATTTATCAGCCCCAGCATTTT. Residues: CASSRREGVTIYQPQHF.